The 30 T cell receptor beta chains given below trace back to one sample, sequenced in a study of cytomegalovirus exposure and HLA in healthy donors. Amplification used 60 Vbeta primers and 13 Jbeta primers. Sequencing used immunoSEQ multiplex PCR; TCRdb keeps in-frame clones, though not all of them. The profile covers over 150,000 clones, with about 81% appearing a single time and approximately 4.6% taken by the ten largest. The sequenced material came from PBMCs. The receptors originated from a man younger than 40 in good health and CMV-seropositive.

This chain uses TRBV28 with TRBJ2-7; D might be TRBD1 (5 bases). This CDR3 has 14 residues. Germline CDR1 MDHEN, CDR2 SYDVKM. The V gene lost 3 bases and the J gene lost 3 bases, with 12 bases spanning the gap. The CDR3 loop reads CASSLGRKGYEQYF. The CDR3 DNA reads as TGTGCCAGCAGTTTGGGGCGGAAGGGCTACGAGCAGTACTTC.

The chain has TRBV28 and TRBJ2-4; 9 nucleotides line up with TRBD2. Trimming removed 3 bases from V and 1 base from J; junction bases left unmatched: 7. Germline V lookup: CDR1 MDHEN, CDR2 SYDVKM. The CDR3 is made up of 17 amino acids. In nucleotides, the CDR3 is TGTGCCAGCAGTTTTGAACTAGCGGGCCGGGCCAAAAACATTCAGTACTTC. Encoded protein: CASSFELAGRAKNIQYF.

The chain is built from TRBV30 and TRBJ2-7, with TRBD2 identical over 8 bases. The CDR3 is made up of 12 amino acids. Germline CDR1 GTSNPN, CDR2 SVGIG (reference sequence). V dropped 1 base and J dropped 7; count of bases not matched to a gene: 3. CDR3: CAWSASGGEQYF. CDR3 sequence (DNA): TGTGCCTGGAGTGCCTCGGGGGGGGAGCAGTACTTC.

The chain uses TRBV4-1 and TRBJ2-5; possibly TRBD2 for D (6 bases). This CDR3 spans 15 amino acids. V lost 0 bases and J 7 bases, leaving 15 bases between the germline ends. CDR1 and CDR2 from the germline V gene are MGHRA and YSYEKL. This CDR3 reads CASSQESTSGGTQYF. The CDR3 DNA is TGCGCCAGCAGCCAAGAATCAACCTCCGGGGGGACCCAGTACTTC.

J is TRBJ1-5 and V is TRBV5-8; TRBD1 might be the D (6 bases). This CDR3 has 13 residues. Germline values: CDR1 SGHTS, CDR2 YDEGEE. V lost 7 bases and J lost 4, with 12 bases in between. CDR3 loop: CASSRTANQPQHF. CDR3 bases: TGTGCCAGCTCCCGGACAGCGAATCAGCCCCAGCATTTT.

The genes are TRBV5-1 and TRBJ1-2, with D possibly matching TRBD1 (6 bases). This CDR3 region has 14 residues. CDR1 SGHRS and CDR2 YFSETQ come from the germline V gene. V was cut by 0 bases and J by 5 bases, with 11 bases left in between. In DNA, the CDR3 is TGCGCCAGCAGCTTGGCTTCAGGGGCGTATGGCTACACCTTC. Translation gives CASSLASGAYGYTF.

CDR3 residues: CAGGTLAGNGELFF. CDR3 nucleotides: TGTGCCGGCGGGACACTAGCGGGAAACGGGGAGCTGTTTTTT. This rearrangement joins TRBV19 to TRBJ2-2; 10 positions match TRBD2. CDR1 and CDR2 (germline): LNHDA, SQIVND (reference sequence). This CDR3 has 14 amino acids. The V segment lost 11 bases and the J segment 7 bases; nucleotides outside the gene matches: 10.

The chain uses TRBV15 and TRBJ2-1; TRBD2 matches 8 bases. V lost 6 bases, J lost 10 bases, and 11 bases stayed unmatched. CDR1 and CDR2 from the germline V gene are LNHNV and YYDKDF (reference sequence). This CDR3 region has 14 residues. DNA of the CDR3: TGTGCCACCAGGAGCGGGAGTATAGTACAGGAGCAGTTCTTC. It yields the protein CATRSGSIVQEQFF. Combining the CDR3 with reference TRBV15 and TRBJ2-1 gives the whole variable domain DAMVIQNPRYQVTQFGKPVTLSCSQTLNHNVMYWYQQKSSQAPKLLFHYYDKDFNNEADTPDNFQSRRPNTSFCFLDIRSPGLGDTAMYLCATRSGSIVQEQFFGPGTRLTVL.

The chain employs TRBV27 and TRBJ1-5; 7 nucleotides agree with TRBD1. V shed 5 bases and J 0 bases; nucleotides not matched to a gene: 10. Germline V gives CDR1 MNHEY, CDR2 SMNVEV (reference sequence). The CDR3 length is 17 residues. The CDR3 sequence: CASSPLKQGFSNQPQHF. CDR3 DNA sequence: TGTGCCAGCAGTCCCTTGAAACAGGGGTTTAGCAATCAGCCCCAGCATTTT.

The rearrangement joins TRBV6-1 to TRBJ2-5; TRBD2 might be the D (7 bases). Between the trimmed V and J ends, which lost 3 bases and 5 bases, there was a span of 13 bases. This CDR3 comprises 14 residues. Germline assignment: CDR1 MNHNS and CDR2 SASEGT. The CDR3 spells CASSDFEGGETQYF. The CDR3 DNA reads TGTGCCAGCAGTGACTTTGAGGGGGGGGAGACCCAGTACTTC.

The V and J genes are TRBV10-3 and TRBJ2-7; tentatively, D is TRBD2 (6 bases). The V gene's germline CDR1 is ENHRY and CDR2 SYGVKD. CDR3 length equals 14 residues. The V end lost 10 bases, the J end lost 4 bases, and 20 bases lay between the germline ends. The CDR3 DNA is TGTGCCACCTCCGGGCGGGAAAGTGGGTACGAGCAGTACTTC. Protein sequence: CATSGRESGYEQYF.

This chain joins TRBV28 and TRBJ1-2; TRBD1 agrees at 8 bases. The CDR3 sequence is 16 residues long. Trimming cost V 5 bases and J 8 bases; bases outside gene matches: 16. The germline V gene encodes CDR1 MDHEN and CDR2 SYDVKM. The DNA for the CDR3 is TGTGCCAGCAGTCCTAATAGAGCCCAGGGGGCGGGAGGCTACACCTTC. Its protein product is CASSPNRAQGAGGYTF.

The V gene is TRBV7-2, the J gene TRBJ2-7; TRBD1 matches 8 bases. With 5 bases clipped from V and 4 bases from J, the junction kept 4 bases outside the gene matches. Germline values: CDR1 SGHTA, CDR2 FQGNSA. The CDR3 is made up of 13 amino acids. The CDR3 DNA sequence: TGTGCCAGCAGCCCGGACAGGGAGTACGAGCAGTACTTC. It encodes CASSPDREYEQYF.

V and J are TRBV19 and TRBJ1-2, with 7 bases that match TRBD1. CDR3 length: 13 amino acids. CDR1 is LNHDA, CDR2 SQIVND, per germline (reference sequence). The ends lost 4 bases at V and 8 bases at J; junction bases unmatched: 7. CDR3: CASSRQGSAGYTF. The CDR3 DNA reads TGTGCCAGTAGTAGACAGGGAAGTGCGGGCTACACCTTC.

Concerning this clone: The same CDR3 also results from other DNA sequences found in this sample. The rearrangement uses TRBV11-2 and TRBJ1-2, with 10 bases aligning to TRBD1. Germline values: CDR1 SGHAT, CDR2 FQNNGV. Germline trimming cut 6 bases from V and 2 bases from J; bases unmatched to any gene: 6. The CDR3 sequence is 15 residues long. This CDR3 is CASRRPGQGNYGYTF. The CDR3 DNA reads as TGTGCCAGCAGAAGACCGGGACAGGGGAACTATGGCTACACCTTC. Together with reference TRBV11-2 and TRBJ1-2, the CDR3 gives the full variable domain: EAGVAQSPRYKIIEKRQSVAFWCNPISGHATLYWYQQILGQGPKLLIQFQNNGVVDDSQLPKDRFSAERLKGVDSTLKIQPAKLEDSAVYLCASRRPGQGNYGYTFGSGTRLTVV.

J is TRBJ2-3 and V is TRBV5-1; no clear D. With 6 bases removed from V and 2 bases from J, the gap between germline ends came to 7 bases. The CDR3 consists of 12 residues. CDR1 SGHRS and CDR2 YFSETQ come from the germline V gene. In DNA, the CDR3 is TGCGCCAGCACCCAAAACACAGATACGCAGTATTTT. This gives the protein CASTQNTDTQYF.

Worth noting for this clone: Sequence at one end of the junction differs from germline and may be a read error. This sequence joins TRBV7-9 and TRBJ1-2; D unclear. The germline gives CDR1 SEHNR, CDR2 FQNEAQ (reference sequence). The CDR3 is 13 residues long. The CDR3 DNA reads TGTGCCAGCACCTTAGAGACCGTCGGGGGCTACACCTTC. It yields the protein CASTLETVGGYTF.

The CDR3 reads CASSPERSEQYF. Here the CDR3 DNA reads TGCGCCAGCAGCCCGGAAAGGAGCGAGCAGTACTTC. The V and J genes are TRBV5-1 and TRBJ2-7, with unresolved D. The CDR3 is made up of 12 amino acids. The V end lost 4 bases, the J end lost 6 bases, and 11 bases lay between the germline ends. Germline loops: CDR1 SGHRS, CDR2 YFSETQ.

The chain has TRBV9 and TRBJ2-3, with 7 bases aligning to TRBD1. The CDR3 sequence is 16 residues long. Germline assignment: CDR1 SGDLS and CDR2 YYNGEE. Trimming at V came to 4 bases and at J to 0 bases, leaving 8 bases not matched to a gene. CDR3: CASSPGQRYSTDTQYF. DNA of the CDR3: TGTGCCAGCAGCCCGGGACAGCGATATAGCACAGATACGCAGTATTTT.

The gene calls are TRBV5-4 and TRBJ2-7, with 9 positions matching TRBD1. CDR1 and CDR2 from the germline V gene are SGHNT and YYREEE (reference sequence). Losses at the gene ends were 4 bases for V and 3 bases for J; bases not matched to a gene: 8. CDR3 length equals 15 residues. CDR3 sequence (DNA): TGTGCCAGCAGCCGAAGAGGGACAGGGAACTACGAGCAGTACTTC. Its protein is CASSRRGTGNYEQYF. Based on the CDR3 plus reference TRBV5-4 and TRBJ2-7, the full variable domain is ETGVTQSPTHLIKTRGQQVTLRCSSQSGHNTVSWYQQALGQGPQFIFQYYREEENGRGNFPPRFSGLQFPNYSSELNVNALELDDSALYLCASSRRGTGNYEQYFGPGTRLTVT.

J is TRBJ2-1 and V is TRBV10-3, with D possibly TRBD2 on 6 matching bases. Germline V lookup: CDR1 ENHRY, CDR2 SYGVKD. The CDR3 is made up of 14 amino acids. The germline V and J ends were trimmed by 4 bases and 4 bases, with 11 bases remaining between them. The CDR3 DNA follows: TGTGCCATCAGTGGCGTCGCGGGGTACAATGAGCAGTTCTTC. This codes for CAISGVAGYNEQFF.

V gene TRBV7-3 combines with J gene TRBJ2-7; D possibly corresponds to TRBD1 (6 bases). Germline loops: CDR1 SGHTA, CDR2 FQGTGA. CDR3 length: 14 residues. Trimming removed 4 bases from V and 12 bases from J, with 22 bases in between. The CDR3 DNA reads TGTGCCAGCAGCTCTCTTCCCAAGCAGGGGAGAATGTACTTC. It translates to CASSSLPKQGRMYF.

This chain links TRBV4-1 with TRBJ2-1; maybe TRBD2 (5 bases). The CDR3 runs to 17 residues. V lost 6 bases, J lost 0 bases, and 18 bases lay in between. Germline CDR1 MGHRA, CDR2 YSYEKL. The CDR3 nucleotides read TGCGCCAGCAGACAAAGAGCGGACTCTAGCTCCTACAATGAGCAGTTCTTC. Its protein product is CASRQRADSSSYNEQFF.

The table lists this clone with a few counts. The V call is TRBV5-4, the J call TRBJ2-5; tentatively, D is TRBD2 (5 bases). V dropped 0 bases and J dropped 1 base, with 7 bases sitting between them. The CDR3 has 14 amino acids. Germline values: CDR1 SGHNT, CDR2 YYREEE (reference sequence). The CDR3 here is CASSLGGSQETQYF. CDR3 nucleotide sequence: TGTGCCAGCAGCTTGGGAGGGTCCCAAGAGACCCAGTACTTC. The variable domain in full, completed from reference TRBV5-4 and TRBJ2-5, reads ETGVTQSPTHLIKTRGQQVTLRCSSQSGHNTVSWYQQALGQGPQFIFQYYREEENGRGNFPPRFSGLQFPNYSSELNVNALELDDSALYLCASSLGGSQETQYFGPGTRLLVL.

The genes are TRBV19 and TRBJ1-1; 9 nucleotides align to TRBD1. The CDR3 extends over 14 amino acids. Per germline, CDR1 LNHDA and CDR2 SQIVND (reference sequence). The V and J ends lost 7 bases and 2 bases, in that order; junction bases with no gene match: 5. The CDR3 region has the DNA TGTGCCAGTAAAGACAGGGGGGCTAACACTGAAGCTTTCTTT. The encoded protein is CASKDRGANTEAFF.

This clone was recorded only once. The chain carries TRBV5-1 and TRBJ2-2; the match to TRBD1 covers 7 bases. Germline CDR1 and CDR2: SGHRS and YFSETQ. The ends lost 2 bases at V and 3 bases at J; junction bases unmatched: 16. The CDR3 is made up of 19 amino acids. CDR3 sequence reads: CASSLIRTTGVEYTGELFF. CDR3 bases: TGCGCCAGCAGCTTAATTCGGACCACAGGGGTGGAATACACCGGGGAGCTGTTTTTT.

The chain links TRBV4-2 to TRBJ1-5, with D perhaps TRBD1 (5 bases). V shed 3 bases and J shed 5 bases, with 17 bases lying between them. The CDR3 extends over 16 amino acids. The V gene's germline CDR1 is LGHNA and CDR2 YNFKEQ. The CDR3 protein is CASSHPWTQGDQPQHF. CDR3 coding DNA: TGTGCCAGCAGCCACCCCTGGACCCAGGGCGATCAGCCCCAGCATTTT.

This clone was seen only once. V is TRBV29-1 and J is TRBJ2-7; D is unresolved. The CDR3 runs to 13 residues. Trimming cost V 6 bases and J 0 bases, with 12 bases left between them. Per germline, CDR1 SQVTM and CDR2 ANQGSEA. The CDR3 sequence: CSVAPGDSYEQYF. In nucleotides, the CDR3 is TGCAGCGTCGCACCTGGAGACTCCTACGAGCAGTACTTC.

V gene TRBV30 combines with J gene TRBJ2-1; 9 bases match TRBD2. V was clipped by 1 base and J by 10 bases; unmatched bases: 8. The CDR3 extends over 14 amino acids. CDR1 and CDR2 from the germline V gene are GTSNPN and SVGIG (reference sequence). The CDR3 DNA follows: TGTGCCTGGAGTGGGCTAGCGGGATGGAGGGAGCAGTTCTTC. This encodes CAWSGLAGWREQFF.

CDR3: CASGQGGSPLHF. DNA of the CDR3: TGTGCCAGCGGACAGGGGGGTTCACCCCTCCACTTT. The chain is built from TRBV19 and TRBJ1-6, with 10 bases matching TRBD1. Germline V CDR1 and CDR2: LNHDA, SQIVND (reference sequence). This CDR3 has 12 residues. With 9 bases clipped from V and 9 bases from J, the junction kept 2 bases outside the gene matches.